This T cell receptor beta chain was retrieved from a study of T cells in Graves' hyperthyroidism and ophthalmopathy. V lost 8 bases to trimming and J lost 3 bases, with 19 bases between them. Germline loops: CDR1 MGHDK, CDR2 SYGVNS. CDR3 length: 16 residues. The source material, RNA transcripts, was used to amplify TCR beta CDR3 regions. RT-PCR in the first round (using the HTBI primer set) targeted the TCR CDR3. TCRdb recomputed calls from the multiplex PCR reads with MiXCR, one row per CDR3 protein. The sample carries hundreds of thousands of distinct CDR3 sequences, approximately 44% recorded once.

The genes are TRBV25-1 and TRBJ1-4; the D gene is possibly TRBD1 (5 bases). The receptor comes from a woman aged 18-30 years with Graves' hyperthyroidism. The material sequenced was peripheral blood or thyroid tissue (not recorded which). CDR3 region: CASSPVLSGSNEKLFF. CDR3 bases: TGTGCCAGCTCACCCGTCTTATCAGGGTCTAATGAAAAACTGTTTTTT.